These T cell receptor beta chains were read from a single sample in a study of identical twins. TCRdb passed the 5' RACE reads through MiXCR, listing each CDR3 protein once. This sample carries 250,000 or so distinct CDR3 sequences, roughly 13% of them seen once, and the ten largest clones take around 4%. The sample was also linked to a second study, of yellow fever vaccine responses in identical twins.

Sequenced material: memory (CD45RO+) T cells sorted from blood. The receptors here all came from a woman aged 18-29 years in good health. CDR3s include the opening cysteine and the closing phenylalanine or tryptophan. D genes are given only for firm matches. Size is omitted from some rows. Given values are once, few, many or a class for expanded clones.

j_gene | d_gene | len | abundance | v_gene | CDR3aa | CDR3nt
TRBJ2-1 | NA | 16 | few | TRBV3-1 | CASSQVGTASYNEQFF | TGTGCCAGCAGCCAAGTGGGAACAGCCTCATACAATGAGCAGTTCTTC
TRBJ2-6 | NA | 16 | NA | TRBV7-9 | CASSLASGTGANVLTF | TGTGCCAGCAGCTTAGCGTCGGGGACTGGGGCCAACGTCCTGACTTTC
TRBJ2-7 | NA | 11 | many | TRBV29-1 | CSVLDPPGEYF | TGCAGCGTTCTGGACCCCCCCGGGGAGTACTTC
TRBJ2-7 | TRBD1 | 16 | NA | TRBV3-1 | CASRQMTGEGSYEQYF | TGTGCCAGCAGACAAATGACAGGGGAAGGTTCCTACGAGCAGTACTTC
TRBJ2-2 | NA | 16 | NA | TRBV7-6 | CASSPLIGGVSGELFF | TGTGCCAGCAGCCCCCTTATAGGGGGGGTTTCTGGGGAGCTGTTTTTT
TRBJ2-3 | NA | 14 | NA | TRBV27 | CASSYRTNTDTQYF | TGTGCCAGCAGTTACCGGACCAACACAGATACGCAGTATTTT
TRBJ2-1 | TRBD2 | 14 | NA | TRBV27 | CASSRLAGAGEQFF | TGTGCCAGCAGTAGATTAGCGGGAGCGGGTGAGCAGTTCTTC
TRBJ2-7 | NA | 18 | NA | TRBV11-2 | CASSLFMAGSADTREQYF | TGTGCCAGCAGCTTATTCATGGCTGGGTCGGCTGATACGCGCGAGCAGTACTTC
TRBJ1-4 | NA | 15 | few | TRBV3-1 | CASSPPGTRAEKLFF | TGTGCCAGCAGCCCACCAGGGACAAGGGCCGAAAAACTGTTTTTT
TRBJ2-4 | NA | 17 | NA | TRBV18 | CASSPNGPGKKENIQYF | TGTGCCAGCTCACCGAATGGGCCGGGCAAGAAGGAGAACATTCAGTACTTC
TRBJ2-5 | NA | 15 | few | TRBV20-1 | CSASDSGPPQETQYF | TGCAGTGCGTCGGACTCGGGGCCTCCTCAAGAGACCCAGTACTTC
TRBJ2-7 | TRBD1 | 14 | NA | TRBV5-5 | CASSITGASYEQYF | TGTGCCAGCAGCATTACAGGGGCCTCCTACGAGCAGTACTTC
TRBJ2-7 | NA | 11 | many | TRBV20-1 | CSARGGYEQYF | TGCAGTGCTAGGGGCGGCTACGAGCAGTACTTC
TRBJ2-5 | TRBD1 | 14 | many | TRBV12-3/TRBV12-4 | CASSLDRVLETQYF | TGTGCCAGCAGCCTGGACAGGGTTTTGGAGACCCAGTACTTC
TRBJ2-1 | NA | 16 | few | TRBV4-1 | CASSQDVGPPRNEQFF | TGCGCCAGCAGCCAAGATGTGGGACCCCCAAGGAATGAGCAGTTCTTC